The 22 T cell receptor beta chains reported below all come from one sample, sequenced in a study of blood T cell repertoires in COVID-19. Some clones are missing from TCRdb's copy, which holds only in-frame ones; the method was immunoSEQ multiplex PCR. The profile shows some 220,000 clones, 84% of them singletons. Sequenced material: peripheral blood. Receptor source: a man aged 50-59 years with active or convalescent COVID-19.

The rearrangement joins TRBV19 to TRBJ2-5; 8 bases align to TRBD1. The length of the CDR3 is 15 residues. With V trimmed by 4 bases and J by 2 bases, 6 bases remained unmatched. Per germline, CDR1 LNHDA and CDR2 SQIVND (reference sequence). CDR3 coding DNA: TGTGCCAGTAGTACCGAAGGGACAGGTCAAGAGACCCAGTACTTC. As protein: CASSTEGTGQETQYF.

The rearrangement links TRBV6-5 to TRBJ1-2; no firm D call. V shed 6 bases and J shed 4 bases, with 12 bases lying between them. Germline V lookup: CDR1 MNHEY, CDR2 SVGAGI. This CDR3 contains 13 residues. The CDR3 reads CASSPGRVYGYTF. In DNA, the CDR3 is TGTGCCAGCAGCCCAGGCCGAGTCTATGGCTACACCTTC.

The V and J genes are TRBV6-2 or TRBV6-3 and TRBJ1-5; 9 nucleotides agree with TRBD1. The J segment lost 6 bases and the V segment lost 6 bases, leaving 9 bases of the junction unmatched. This CDR3 spans 15 amino acids. Per the germline V gene, CDR1 is MNHEY and CDR2 is SVGEGT. CDR3 protein: CASSPRGQGGQPQHF. The CDR3 DNA sequence: TGTGCCAGCAGCCCCCGGGGACAGGGCGGTCAGCCCCAGCATTTT.

The chain's CDR3 is CASSEGGGRNEQFF. In nucleotides, the CDR3 is TGTGCCAGCAGTGAAGGTGGCGGGAGGAATGAGCAGTTCTTC. The V and J genes are TRBV6-1 and TRBJ2-1; 8 bases match TRBD2. Germline V gene sequence: CDR1 MNHNS, CDR2 SASEGT. V dropped 1 base and J dropped 7; count of bases not matched to a gene: 3. This CDR3 spans 14 amino acids.

The chain couples TRBV2 to TRBJ2-5; 9 nucleotides agree with TRBD1. Trimming took 7 bases from V and 4 from J; bases not matched to a gene: 4. The CDR3 runs 13 residues. CDR1 is SNHLY and CDR2 is FYNNEI in the germline V gene. The CDR3 reads CASIQGARETQYF. CDR3 nucleotides: TGTGCCAGCATACAGGGGGCGCGAGAGACCCAGTACTTC.

The V call is TRBV28, the J call TRBJ1-5; no definite D call. The V gene's germline CDR1 is MDHEN and CDR2 SYDVKM. The CDR3 covers 12 residues. The V gene lost 0 bases and the J gene lost 7 bases, with 4 bases spanning the gap. CDR3 in amino acids: CASSLWSQPQHF. The CDR3 DNA sequence: TGTGCCAGCAGTTTATGGTCACAGCCCCAGCATTTT.

The chain uses TRBV28 and TRBJ1-2; no clear D. Germline loops: CDR1 MDHEN, CDR2 SYDVKM. The V and J ends lost 4 bases and 0 bases respectively, with 12 bases between them. This CDR3 is 15 amino acids long. The DNA for the CDR3 is TGTGCCAGCAGTTCTCCCCGGGGAGCTAACTATGGCTACACCTTC. It codes for CASSSPRGANYGYTF.

For this clone: The junction departs from germline at one end; a sequencing error may be responsible. The chain recombines TRBV7-7 with TRBJ2-2; TRBD1 might be the D (5 bases). CDR3 size: 15 residues. The germline gives CDR1 SSHAT, CDR2 FNYEAQ (reference sequence). CDR3 in DNA: TGTGCTAGCAGCCCTCGACAGAAGGCCACCGGGGAGCTGTTTTTT. This gives the protein CASSPRQKATGELFF.

The chain recombines TRBV7-3 with TRBJ2-3; possible D gene TRBD2, 5 bases. Trimming stripped 5 bases from V and 5 bases from J, with 11 bases between. The CDR3 covers 13 residues. The germline gives CDR1 SGHTA, CDR2 FQGTGA. This CDR3 is CASSQPGIDTQYF. The DNA of the CDR3 is TGTGCCAGCAGCCAGCCCGGGATAGATACGCAGTATTTT.

Written as DNA, the CDR3 is TGCGCCAGCAGCCAAGATGGGCAGGCGGGGTCCCCCTACAATGAGCAGTTCTTC. Its protein product is CASSQDGQAGSPYNEQFF. The rearrangement joins TRBV4-3 to TRBJ2-1; D perhaps matches TRBD2 (6 bases). This CDR3 region has 18 residues. V was trimmed by 0 bases and J by 2 bases, leaving 17 bases between them. CDR1 is LGHNA and CDR2 is YSLEER in the germline V gene.

The chain carries TRBV18 and TRBJ2-3; D ambiguous. The CDR3 length is 14 residues. Germline loops: CDR1 KGHSH, CDR2 LQKENI. V was cut by 3 bases and J by 3 bases, with 10 bases left in between. Written as DNA, the CDR3 is TGTGCCAGCTCACCGACTCCGGCTACAGATACGCAGTATTTT. Its protein product is CASSPTPATDTQYF.

The chain couples TRBV10-3 to TRBJ2-7; 7 positions match TRBD1. Germline V CDR1 and CDR2: ENHRY, SYGVKD. V shed 6 bases, J shed 6 bases, and the junction held 8 bases outside the gene matches. The CDR3 is made up of 13 amino acids. CDR3 nucleotide sequence: TGTGCCATCAGAAGCGAAGGGGGCGGCGAGCAGTACGTC. The encoded protein is CAIRSEGGGEQYV.

The rearrangement uses TRBV29-1 and TRBJ2-1; 7 bases map to TRBD2. Trimming took 3 bases from V and 5 from J; bases not matched to a gene: 10. CDR1 is SQVTM, CDR2 ANQGSEA, per germline. CDR3 length: 15 amino acids. CDR3 bases: TGCAGCGTTGATTCGGCGGGGGTTCCCCACAATGAGCAGTTCTTC. Protein sequence: CSVDSAGVPHNEQFF.

The chain uses TRBV7-2 and TRBJ2-1; TRBD2 aligns across 12 bases. This CDR3 region has 16 residues. CDR1 and CDR2 (germline): SGHTA, FQGNSA. Trimming cost V 3 bases and J 7 bases; bases outside gene matches: 7. CDR3 nucleotides: TGTGCCAGCAGCTTGCCAGGACTAGCGGGGCGTAATGAGCAGTTCTTC. As protein: CASSLPGLAGRNEQFF.

Turning to this clone: The same CDR3 arises from other DNA sequences in this sample as well. The chain is built from TRBV5-1 and TRBJ1-3, with D possibly TRBD1 on 6 matching bases. Per the germline V gene, CDR1 is SGHRS and CDR2 is YFSETQ. This CDR3 region has 15 residues. Between the trimmed V and J ends, which lost 3 bases and 0 bases, there was a span of 10 bases. In DNA form, the CDR3 reads TGCGCCAGCAGCTCGACAGGTAGCTCTGGAAACACCATATATTTT. Protein sequence: CASSSTGSSGNTIYF.

A single count supports this clone. The CDR3 end shows no conserved phenylalanine or tryptophan, and so a read error is likely. The DNA is omitted, as the CDR3 cannot be located on it reliably, and the CDR3 follows TCRdb's listing. V gene TRBV7-7 combines with J gene TRBJ1-2; whether TRBD1, the table's D call, matches the DNA was not checked. Including both end residues, the CDR3 is 11 amino acids long. The germline V gene encodes CDR1 SSHAT and CDR2 FNYEAQ (reference sequence). The CDR3 sequence is CASSAPGGDSI.

CDR3 DNA: TGCGCCAGCAGCTTGGTGCCAGGGGGGCTAAATGGCTACACCTTC. This encodes CASSLVPGGLNGYTF. The V call is TRBV5-1, the J call TRBJ1-2, with 7 bases matching TRBD1. Trimming at V came to 0 bases and at J to 6 bases, leaving 8 bases not matched to a gene. CDR3 length equals 15 residues. Germline V CDR1 and CDR2: SGHRS, YFSETQ.

The V call is TRBV20-1, the J call TRBJ1-2, with D hard to call. V was shortened by 7 bases and J by 2 bases, with 8 bases between the two germline ends. The V gene's germline CDR1 is DFQATT and CDR2 SNEGSKA (reference sequence). The CDR3 spans 11 residues. CDR3 residues: CSVSLNYGYTF. In DNA, the CDR3 is TGCAGTGTAAGCCTGAACTATGGCTACACCTTC.

The J gene is TRBJ1-4, the V gene TRBV19; D might be TRBD1 (5 bases). This CDR3 is built from 15 residues. Germline V CDR1 and CDR2: LNHDA, SQIVND (reference sequence). Trimming left V 11 bases short and J 1 base short, with 17 bases between. The CDR3 sequence: CARKRGRGTNEKLFF. In nucleotides, the CDR3 is TGTGCCCGCAAGAGAGGGAGGGGAACTAATGAAAAACTGTTTTTT.

The genes are TRBV11-3 and TRBJ2-2; 10 bases align to TRBD2. The length of the CDR3 is 18 residues. Germline assignment: CDR1 SGHNT and CDR2 YENEEA. V lost 5 bases, J lost 5 bases, and 14 bases stayed unmatched. This CDR3 is CASSRGGGLAGDTGELFF. CDR3 coding DNA: TGTGCCAGCAGCCGAGGCGGAGGTCTAGCGGGAGATACCGGGGAGCTGTTTTTT.

The CDR3 loop reads CASSLVGGGGITGELFF. The CDR3 bases are TGTGCCAGCAGCTTGGTGGGCGGTGGGGGCATCACCGGGGAGCTGTTTTTT. The V call is TRBV5-4, the J call TRBJ2-2; possible D gene TRBD1, 6 bases. The CDR3 consists of 17 residues. CDR1 is SGHNT, CDR2 YYREEE, per germline (reference sequence). With 0 bases removed from V and 4 bases from J, the gap between germline ends came to 16 bases.

This clone was seen a single time. The chain employs TRBV3-1 (or the pseudogene TRBV3-2) and TRBJ1-1; TRBD1 agrees at 9 bases. This CDR3 region has 16 residues. The germline gives CDR1 LGHDT, CDR2 YNNKEL (reference sequence). V dropped 0 bases and J dropped 5; count of bases not matched to a gene: 7. The CDR3 reads CASSQESRDRDTEAFF. CDR3 nucleotide sequence: TGTGCCAGCAGCCAAGAAAGTAGGGACAGGGATACTGAAGCTTTCTTT.